These 5 T cell receptor beta chains were all obtained from the same sample, sequenced in a study of T cell responses to AZD1222 COVID-19 vaccine. Repertoires were generated with immunoSEQ multiplex PCR, while TCRdb's copy carries only in-frame clones and drops some. The data hold some 120,000 clones, with around 87% observed a single time. The sequences come from peripheral blood, collected on day 0 of AZD1222 vaccination. These receptors originate from an adult in good health.

The gene calls are TRBV28 and TRBJ1-4; D uncertain. Germline V gene lookup returns CDR1 MDHEN and CDR2 SYDVKM. The germline V and J ends were trimmed by 3 bases and 3 bases, with 17 bases remaining between them. This CDR3 comprises 17 residues. The CDR3 DNA sequence: TGTGCCAGCAGTTTTGTTGGGGTACGGGAAGCTAATGAAAAACTGTTTTTT. It yields the protein CASSFVGVREANEKLFF.

This chain connects TRBV6-1 to TRBJ1-2; possibly TRBD1 for D (6 bases). The V gene's germline CDR1 is MNHNS and CDR2 SASEGT. Trimming removed 2 bases from V and 4 bases from J, with 14 bases in between. The CDR3 is made up of 15 amino acids. The CDR3 coding sequence is TGTGCCAGCAGTGAACGGACAGTCTATCGCTATGGCTACACCTTC. Protein product: CASSERTVYRYGYTF.

A few counts support this clone. The chain combines TRBV4-2 with TRBJ1-5, with 9 bases fitting TRBD1. Germline values: CDR1 LGHNA, CDR2 YNFKEQ. Unmatched junction bases numbered 14, after V lost 0 bases and J lost 2 bases. CDR3 length: 20 residues. The CDR3 nucleotides read TGTGCCAGCAGCCAAGACATGGGGTGGGGACAGGGTTACGGCAATCAGCCCCAGCATTTT. It translates to CASSQDMGWGQGYGNQPQHF.

This clone was seen more than once but under ten times. This chain uses TRBV19 with TRBJ1-1; a possible D gene is TRBD1 (5 bases). The germline CDR1 and CDR2 sequences are LNHDA and SQIVND (reference sequence). The CDR3 sequence is 14 residues long. V lost 7 bases and J 5 bases, leaving 17 bases between the germline ends. Written as DNA, the CDR3 is TGTGCCAGTACCCCATCCCAGGGTAGGACTGAAGCTTTCTTT. Its protein product is CASTPSQGRTEAFF.

This clone has more than one count but fewer than ten. The genes are TRBV7-9 and TRBJ1-2; TRBD1 matches at 9 bases. The V gene's germline CDR1 is SEHNR and CDR2 FQNEAQ (reference sequence). J gave up 8 bases and V 5 bases, and 6 bases lay outside the gene matches. This CDR3 spans 13 amino acids. Here the CDR3 reads CASSAGTGLGYTF. Here the CDR3 DNA reads TGTGCCAGCAGCGCCGGGACAGGGTTGGGCTACACCTTC.